One sample yielded the 3 T cell receptor beta chains listed below, sequenced in a study of metastatic and nonmetastatic thyroid tumors (dated by TCRdb to 2020 to 2022). Before undergoing thyroid surgery, none of the patients had been given any kind of treatment. To prepare the library, PCR was applied. The sequencer listed for this sample is Illumina HiSeq 4000. In-frame beta chains were kept once TCRdb had trimmed the public reads at Q25 with fastp and called clones with MiXCR. Within this sample are fewer than 9,000 clones, with roughly 35% of them counted one time only. Roughly 40% of the sample is held by the ten biggest clonotypes. Sample: tumor tissue. Receptor source: a female donor with papillary thyroid cancer or a benign thyroid nodule (not recorded which). Some clones in this sample may be carry-over from other donors' samples.

This clone was detected a few times. One junction end does not reproduce the germline sequence, and a read error may be involved. The rearrangement links TRBV27 to TRBJ1-2; D gene unclear. Per the germline V gene, CDR1 is MNHEY and CDR2 is SMNVEV (reference sequence). The CDR3 extends over 14 amino acids. Here the CDR3 reads CTSSLRGPDYGYTF. CDR3 in DNA: TGTACCAGCAGTTTACGGGGTCCGGACTATGGCTACACCTTC.

This clone has ten or more counts. This may be a read error, as it is one base from a much larger clone. The CDR3 does not end in the conserved phenylalanine or tryptophan, so this is likely a read error. The chain joins TRBV7-2 to TRBJ1-6, with D tentatively TRBD1 (5 bases). This CDR3 contains 12 residues. The V end lost 7 bases, the J end lost 7 bases, and 8 bases lay between the germline ends. The germline CDR1 and CDR2 sequences are SGHTA and FQGNSA. DNA for the CDR3: TGTGCCAGCACCTGGGGGAATTCACCCCTCCACCTT. This sequence encodes CASTWGNSPLHL.

The chain uses TRBV5-1 and TRBJ1-1; 7 nucleotides line up with TRBD1. This CDR3 region has 14 residues. Trimming cost V 7 bases and J 2 bases; bases outside gene matches: 8. The germline V gene encodes CDR1 SGHRS and CDR2 YFSETQ. Written as DNA, the CDR3 is TGCGCCAGCTATGGACAGGCCCTAAACACTGAAGCTTTCTTT. Its translation: CASYGQALNTEAFF.